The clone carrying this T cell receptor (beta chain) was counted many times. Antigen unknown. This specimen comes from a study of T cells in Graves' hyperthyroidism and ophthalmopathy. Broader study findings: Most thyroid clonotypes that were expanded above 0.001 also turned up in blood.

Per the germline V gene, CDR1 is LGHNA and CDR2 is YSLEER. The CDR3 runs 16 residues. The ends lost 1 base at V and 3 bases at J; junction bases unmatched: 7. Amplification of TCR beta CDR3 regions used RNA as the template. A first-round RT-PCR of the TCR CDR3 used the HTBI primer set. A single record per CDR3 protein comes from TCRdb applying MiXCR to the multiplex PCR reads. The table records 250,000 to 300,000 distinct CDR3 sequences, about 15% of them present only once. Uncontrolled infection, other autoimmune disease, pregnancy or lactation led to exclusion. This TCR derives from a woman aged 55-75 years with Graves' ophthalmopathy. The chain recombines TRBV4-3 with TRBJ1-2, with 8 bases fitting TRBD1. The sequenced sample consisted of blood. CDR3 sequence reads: CASSQGIQGEYYGYTF. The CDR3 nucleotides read TGCGCCAGCAGCCAAGGCATACAGGGGGAGTACTATGGCTACACCTTC.